These 28 T cell receptor beta chains share one sample of origin, sequenced in a study of cytomegalovirus exposure and HLA in healthy donors. The PCR had 60 Vbeta and 13 Jbeta primers. The protocol was immunoSEQ multiplex PCR, while the TCRdb copy is restricted to in-frame clones and leaves out a portion. The sample consists of some 160,000 clones, 73% of them appearing once. Sequencing input: PBMCs. The receptor set was obtained from a woman under 30 in good health and CMV-seropositive.

The chain uses TRBV6-5 and TRBJ2-5; 9 bases map to TRBD1. Germline V gene lookup returns CDR1 MNHEY and CDR2 SVGAGI. The CDR3 spans 15 residues. The V segment lost 2 bases and the J segment 5 bases; nucleotides outside the gene matches: 6. Here the CDR3 reads CASSYSTGGRETQYF. CDR3 DNA sequence: TGTGCCAGCAGTTACAGCACAGGGGGCAGGGAGACCCAGTACTTC.

Note on this clone: Distinct nucleotide sequences in the sample also encode this CDR3. The chain is built from TRBV30 and TRBJ1-1; 9 bases align to TRBD1. This CDR3 spans 13 amino acids. V lost 0 bases, J lost 6 bases, and 2 bases stayed unmatched. Germline-derived CDR1 and CDR2 are GTSNPN and SVGIG (reference sequence). The CDR3 is CAWSVRQGAEAFF. The CDR3 nucleotides are TGTGCCTGGAGTGTCAGACAGGGGGCTGAAGCTTTCTTT.

Turning to this clone: The junction does not match germline at one end; this may be a read error. This chain uses TRBV7-9 with TRBJ1-4, with unresolved D. CDR1 is SEHNR and CDR2 is FQNEAQ in the germline V gene (reference sequence). This CDR3 comprises 12 residues. This chain's CDR3 is CSSSLSGEKLFF. The CDR3, as DNA: TGTTCCAGCAGCTTATCGGGGGAAAAACTGTTTTTT.

The chain couples TRBV11-1 to TRBJ1-1, with D maybe TRBD1 (5 bases). The CDR3 is 15 residues long. Per germline, CDR1 SGHAT and CDR2 FQDESV (reference sequence). Trimming stripped 1 base from V and 4 bases from J, with 13 bases between. CDR3 loop: CASSLGYRGGTEAFF. In DNA, the CDR3 is TGTGCCAGCAGCTTAGGTTACCGCGGGGGCACTGAAGCTTTCTTT. The whole variable domain, remainder taken from reference TRBV11-1 and TRBJ1-1, is EAEVAQSPRYKITEKSQAVAFWCDPISGHATLYWYRQILGQGPELLVQFQDESVVDDSQLPKDRFSAERLKGVDSTLKIQPAELGDSAMYLCASSLGYRGGTEAFFGQGTRLTVV.

This clone was found a few times. The J gene is TRBJ1-5, the V gene TRBV2; maybe TRBD1 (6 bases). Germline CDR1 and CDR2: SNHLY and FYNNEI. The CDR3 sequence is 15 residues long. Trimming cost V 5 bases and J 11 bases, with 22 bases left between them. The CDR3 coding sequence is TGTGCCAGCAGTAGGGACACACTGGATGTGGGATCCCAGCATTTT. Translation gives CASSRDTLDVGSQHF.

As to this clone: Its ends do not fully match the called genes, so a read error is possible. The genes are TRBV14 and TRBJ2-5; the match to TRBD1 covers 8 bases. The germline gives CDR1 SGHDN, CDR2 FVKESK. CDR3 size: 17 residues. DNA of the CDR3: TGTACCAGCAGCCCCACGACAGGGGACTCCGTGTGGGAGACCCAGTACTTC. It yields the protein CTSSPTTGDSVWETQYF.

The chain is built from TRBV30 and TRBJ1-2; a weak D match, TRBD1 (5 bases). Trimming pared 4 bases from V and 2 bases from J, leaving 14 bases between. The CDR3 has 14 residues. Per the germline V gene, CDR1 is GTSNPN and CDR2 is SVGIG (reference sequence). The CDR3 DNA is TGTGCCTGGACCCCCGGGACTGCAAACTATGGCTACACCTTC. Amino acid sequence: CAWTPGTANYGYTF.

This chain uses TRBV9 with TRBJ1-2; 7 bases are shared with TRBD1. V was pared by 4 bases and J by 0 bases, with 9 bases of the junction left unmatched. The CDR3 spans 16 residues. Germline values: CDR1 SGDLS, CDR2 YYNGEE. The CDR3 region has the DNA TGTGCCAGCAGCCTCCGGGACAGTTGGGCTAACTATGGCTACACCTTC. Its protein is CASSLRDSWANYGYTF.

The chain carries TRBV29-1 and TRBJ2-7; possibly TRBD1 for D (7 bases). Per the germline V gene, CDR1 is SQVTM and CDR2 is ANQGSEA. The CDR3 consists of 18 residues. V lost 5 bases, J lost 0 bases, and 26 bases lay in between. CDR3 amino acids: CSVCREAVWGDSSYEQYF. CDR3 coding DNA: TGCAGCGTTTGTCGCGAGGCGGTGTGGGGGGACAGCTCCTACGAGCAGTACTTC.

The chain uses TRBV29-1 and TRBJ2-3, with D maybe TRBD2 (6 bases). The CDR3 is 12 amino acids. Germline CDR1 is SQVTM and CDR2 is ANQGSEA. The CDR3 here is CTGRRSTDTQYF. In DNA form, the CDR3 reads TGCACCGGGAGAAGATCTACAGATACGCAGTATTTT.

This clone was seen a few times. This chain uses TRBV6-1 with TRBJ1-3; 7 bases agree with TRBD1. The CDR3 is made up of 15 amino acids. Germline CDR1 reads MNHNS; CDR2 reads SASEGT. With V trimmed by 5 bases and J by 2 bases, 6 bases remained unmatched. The DNA for the CDR3 is TGTGCCAGCAGTCCGCAGGGGGGCACTGGAAACACCATATATTTT. It yields the protein CASSPQGGTGNTIYF.

The V and J genes are TRBV4-1 and TRBJ1-1, with 8 positions matching TRBD1. Germline CDR1 reads MGHRA; CDR2 reads YSYEKL. J was trimmed by 8 bases and V by 1 base; bases with no gene match: 9. This CDR3 is built from 15 residues. In nucleotides, the CDR3 is TGCGCCAGCAGCCAAGGTGGGACAGGATTTCGAGAAGCTTTCTTT. This sequence encodes CASSQGGTGFREAFF.

In the case of this clone: Sequence at one end of the junction differs from germline and may be a read error. The chain has TRBV7-9 and TRBJ2-1, with D maybe TRBD2 (6 bases). The CDR3 has 17 amino acids. Germline CDR1 is SEHNR and CDR2 is FQNEAQ (reference sequence). CDR3 region: CSSSSLGRNGGYNEQFF. The CDR3 DNA follows: TGTTCCAGCAGCTCCCTGGGTCGGAACGGGGGATACAATGAGCAGTTCTTC.

V and J are TRBV25-1 and TRBJ1-2, with D unresolved. Germline V CDR1 and CDR2: MGHDK, SYGVNS. The CDR3 is made up of 13 amino acids. V gave up 5 bases and J gave up 8 bases, with 15 bases separating them. DNA for the CDR3: TGTGCCAGCAGTACTCCGGGAGGGAACGGCTACACCTTC. Translating gives CASSTPGGNGYTF.

This clone was counted a single time. This chain joins TRBV6-1 and TRBJ1-6; D is possibly TRBD1 (5 bases). Trimming stripped 4 bases from V and 10 bases from J, with 11 bases between. This CDR3 has 13 residues. Germline V gives CDR1 MNHNS, CDR2 SASEGT. CDR3 in DNA: TGTGCCAGCAGTGTGGAGGGGCGATCACCCCTCCACTTT. Its translation is CASSVEGRSPLHF.

In this sample, this clone turned up a few times. The rearrangement uses TRBV5-1 and TRBJ2-1; 8 bases align to TRBD1. The CDR3 spans 19 residues. Germline values: CDR1 SGHRS, CDR2 YFSETQ. V shed 4 bases and J 1 base; nucleotides not matched to a gene: 16. Here the CDR3 DNA reads TGCGCCAGCAGCCGAACTACCGAGGACAGGGTATGGTCCTACAATGAGCAGTTCTTC. It specifies CASSRTTEDRVWSYNEQFF.

This clone occurred a few times. This chain connects TRBV5-1 to TRBJ2-7, with 10 bases that match TRBD1. CDR1 SGHRS and CDR2 YFSETQ come from the germline V gene. The CDR3 loop spans 14 amino acids. Trimming at V came to 3 bases and at J to 5 bases, leaving 5 bases not matched to a gene. CDR3 DNA sequence: TGCGCCAGCAGCTGGGGGACAGGGGACCACGAGCAGTACTTC. Residues: CASSWGTGDHEQYF.

A few counts support this clone. Here the CDR3 DNA reads TGCGCCAGCAGTGAGCCAGGGCCCGGGGAGCTGTTTTTT. Protein: CASSEPGPGELFF. The chain links TRBV10-2 to TRBJ2-2; possibly TRBD1 for D (5 bases). In germline, CDR1 is WSHSY, CDR2 SAAADI. The CDR3 loop spans 13 amino acids. Trimming took 2 bases from V and 6 from J, leaving 7 bases between them.

V and J are TRBV5-1 and TRBJ1-1, with D perhaps matching TRBD1 (5 bases). Trimming stripped 1 base from V and 5 bases from J, with 12 bases between. This CDR3 is 14 amino acids long. From germline, CDR1 is SGHRS and CDR2 YFSETQ. This CDR3 reads CASSLQGLETEAFF. The CDR3 DNA is TGCGCCAGCAGCTTGCAGGGTCTTGAGACTGAAGCTTTCTTT. The full variable domain, its missing parts supplied by reference TRBV5-1 and TRBJ1-1, is KAGVTQTPRYLIKTRGQQVTLSCSPISGHRSVSWYQQTPGQGLQFLFEYFSETQRNKGNFPGRFSGRQFSNSRSEMNVSTLELGDSALYLCASSLQGLETEAFFGQGTRLTVV.

The V gene is TRBV7-2, the J gene TRBJ1-1; 7 bases fit TRBD1. The CDR3 length is 16 residues. The germline CDR1 and CDR2 sequences are SGHTA and FQGNSA. Trimming took 0 bases from V and 0 from J; bases not matched to a gene: 4. CDR3 in DNA: TGTGCCAGCAGCTTAGCAATGACAGGGCTGAACACTGAAGCTTTCTTT. Protein product: CASSLAMTGLNTEAFF.

This clone was seen a few times. The chain uses TRBV7-3 and TRBJ2-1; 11 bases are shared with TRBD2. The CDR3 totals 15 residues. Germline assignment: CDR1 SGHTA and CDR2 FQGTGA. V gave up 5 bases and J gave up 4 bases; unmatched junction bases: 4. In DNA, the CDR3 is TGTGCCAGCAGCATTGGGACTAGCGGTTACAATGAGCAGTTCTTC. Protein: CASSIGTSGYNEQFF.

The chain uses TRBV5-1 and TRBJ1-2, with D maybe TRBD1 (6 bases). The CDR3 loop spans 14 amino acids. The germline CDR1 and CDR2 sequences are SGHRS and YFSETQ. Trimming took 0 bases from V and 6 from J, leaving 12 bases between them. CDR3: CASSLGQGSDGYTF. The DNA of the CDR3 is TGCGCCAGCAGCTTGGGGCAGGGGTCGGATGGCTACACCTTC.

V usage is TRBV29-1 and J usage is TRBJ1-1; 8 bases align to TRBD1. CDR3 size: 13 residues. The ends lost 6 bases at V and 7 bases at J; junction bases unmatched: 10. From germline, CDR1 is SQVTM and CDR2 ANQGSEA. The CDR3 coding sequence is TGCAGCGTGAAACAGGGGGATCATATTGAAGCTTTCTTT. Its translation is CSVKQGDHIEAFF.

The chain couples TRBV10-3 to TRBJ2-5; D gene ambiguous. Trimming shortened V by 7 bases and J by 0 bases, and 6 bases separated the two germline ends. The CDR3 spans 12 residues. Germline lookup yields CDR1 ENHRY and CDR2 SYGVKD. This CDR3 is CAIKTDQETQYF. The CDR3 region has the DNA TGTGCCATCAAAACAGACCAAGAGACCCAGTACTTC.

The chain carries TRBV4-2 and TRBJ2-5, with 10 bases lining up with TRBD2. Germline V gene lookup returns CDR1 LGHNA and CDR2 YNFKEQ. J lost 4 bases, V lost 0 bases, and 8 bases had no gene match. This CDR3 has 17 amino acids. CDR3 bases: TGTGCCAGCAGCCAAGATCTAAGCGGGGGGGCCGTAGAGACCCAGTACTTC. Its translation: CASSQDLSGGAVETQYF.

This chain connects TRBV4-2 to TRBJ2-1; 12 positions agree with TRBD2. The J segment lost 5 bases and the V segment lost 0 bases, leaving 8 bases of the junction unmatched. CDR1 and CDR2 from the germline V gene are LGHNA and YNFKEQ. The CDR3 is 18 residues long. The CDR3 spells CASSQEEGRLAGDNEQFF. CDR3 DNA sequence: TGTGCCAGCAGCCAAGAAGAGGGTAGACTAGCGGGAGACAATGAGCAGTTCTTC.

A word on this clone: The germline gene is not matched at one end of the junction; a read error may be the cause. The genes are TRBV7-7 and TRBJ1-5; 8 bases match TRBD1. Germline V gene sequence: CDR1 SSHAT, CDR2 FNYEAQ (reference sequence). This CDR3 comprises 16 residues. CDR3 amino acids: CASSFRTGKGNQPQHF. CDR3 nucleotide sequence: TGTGCTAGCAGCTTTCGGACAGGGAAAGGGAATCAGCCCCAGCATTTT.

This rearrangement joins TRBV4-3 to TRBJ2-7; 10 bases fit TRBD1. CDR3 length: 17 amino acids. In germline, CDR1 is LGHNA, CDR2 YSLEER. The V segment lost 3 bases and the J segment 2 bases; nucleotides outside the gene matches: 10. CDR3 protein: CASSQGTGTGEPYEQYF. The CDR3 nucleotides read TGCGCCAGCAGCCAGGGGACAGGGACAGGGGAGCCCTACGAGCAGTACTTC.